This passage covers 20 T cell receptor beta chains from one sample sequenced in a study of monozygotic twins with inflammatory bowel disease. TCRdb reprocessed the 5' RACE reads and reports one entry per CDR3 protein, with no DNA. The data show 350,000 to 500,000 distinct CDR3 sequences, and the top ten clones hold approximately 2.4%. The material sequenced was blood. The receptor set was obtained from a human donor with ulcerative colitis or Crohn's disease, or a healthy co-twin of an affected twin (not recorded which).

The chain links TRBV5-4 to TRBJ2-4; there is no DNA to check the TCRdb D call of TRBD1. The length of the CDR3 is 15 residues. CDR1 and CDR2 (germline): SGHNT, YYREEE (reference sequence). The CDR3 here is CASSLKGAPQNIQYF.

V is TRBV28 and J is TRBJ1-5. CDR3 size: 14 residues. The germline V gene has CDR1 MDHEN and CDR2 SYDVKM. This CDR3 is CASSLGGGSQPQHF. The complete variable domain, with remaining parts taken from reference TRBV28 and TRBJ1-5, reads DVKVTQSSRYLVKRTGEKVFLECVQDMDHENMFWYRQDPGLGLRLIYFSYDVKMKEKGDIPEGYSVSREKKERFSLILESASTNQTSMYLCASSLGGGSQPQHFGDGTRLSIL.

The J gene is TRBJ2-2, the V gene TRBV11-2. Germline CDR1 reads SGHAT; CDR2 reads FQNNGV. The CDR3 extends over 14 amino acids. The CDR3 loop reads CASSPQLNTGELFF.

This chain's CDR3 is CSVDSGFLDEQFF. V usage is TRBV29-1 and J usage is TRBJ2-1. CDR3 length equals 13 residues. Germline CDR1 SQVTM, CDR2 ANQGSEA.

CDR3 protein: CASSQDEGFSGNTIYF. V gene TRBV3-1 combines with J gene TRBJ1-3. From germline, CDR1 is LGHDT and CDR2 YNNKEL (reference sequence). This CDR3 is 16 amino acids long. Drawing the rest from reference TRBV3-1 and TRBJ1-3, the complete variable domain is DTAVSQTPKYLVTQMGNDKSIKCEQNLGHDTMYWYKQDSKKFLKIMFSYNNKELIINETVPNRFSPKSPDKAHLNLHINSLELGDSAVYFCASSQDEGFSGNTIYFGEGSWLTVV.

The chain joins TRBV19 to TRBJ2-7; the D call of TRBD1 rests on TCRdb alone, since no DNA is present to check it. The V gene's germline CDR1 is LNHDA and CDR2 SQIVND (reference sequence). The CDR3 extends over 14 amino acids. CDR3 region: CASSTGGSGYEQYF.

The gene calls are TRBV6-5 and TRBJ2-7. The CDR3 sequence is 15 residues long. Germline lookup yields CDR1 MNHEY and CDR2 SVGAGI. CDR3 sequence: CASSYSAGSSYEQYF.

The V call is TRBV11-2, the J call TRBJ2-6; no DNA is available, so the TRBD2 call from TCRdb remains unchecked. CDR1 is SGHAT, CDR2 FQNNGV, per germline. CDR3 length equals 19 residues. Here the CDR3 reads CASSLVGGSGRSGANVLTF.

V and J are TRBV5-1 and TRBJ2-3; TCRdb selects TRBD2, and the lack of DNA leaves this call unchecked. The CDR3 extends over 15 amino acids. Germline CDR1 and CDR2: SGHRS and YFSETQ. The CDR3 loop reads CASSTTSESTDTQYF.

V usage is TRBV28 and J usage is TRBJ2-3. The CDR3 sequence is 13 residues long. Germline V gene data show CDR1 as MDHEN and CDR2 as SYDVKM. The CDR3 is CASRRPTTDTQYF.

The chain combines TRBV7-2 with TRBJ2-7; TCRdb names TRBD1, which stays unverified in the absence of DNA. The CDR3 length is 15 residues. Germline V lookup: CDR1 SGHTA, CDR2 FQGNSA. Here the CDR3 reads CASSFSGTAPYEQYF.

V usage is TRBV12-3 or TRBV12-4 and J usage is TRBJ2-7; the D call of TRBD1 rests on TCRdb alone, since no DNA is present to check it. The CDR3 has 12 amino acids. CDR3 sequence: CACGQGTYEQYF.

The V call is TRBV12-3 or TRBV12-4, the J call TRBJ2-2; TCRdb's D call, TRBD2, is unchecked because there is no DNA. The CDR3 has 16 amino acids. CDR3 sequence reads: CASSPGGRGNTGELFF.

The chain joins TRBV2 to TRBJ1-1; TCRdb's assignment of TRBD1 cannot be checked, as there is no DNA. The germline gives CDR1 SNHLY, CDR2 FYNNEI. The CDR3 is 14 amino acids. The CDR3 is CASSYRGINTEAFF. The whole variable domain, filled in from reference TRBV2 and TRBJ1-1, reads EPEVTQTPSHQVTQMGQEVILRCVPISNHLYFYWYRQILGQKVEFLVSFYNNEISEKSEIFDDQFSVERPDGSNFTLKIRSTKLEDSAMYFCASSYRGINTEAFFGQGTRLTVV.

This CDR3 is CASSFGDASYNEQFF. V is TRBV12-3 or TRBV12-4 and J is TRBJ2-1. The CDR3 is 15 amino acids.

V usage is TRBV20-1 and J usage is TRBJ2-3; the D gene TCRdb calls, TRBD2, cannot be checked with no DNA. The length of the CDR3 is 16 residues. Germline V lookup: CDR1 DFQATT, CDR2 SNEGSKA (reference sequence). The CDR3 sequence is CSARDPSGGAVDTQYF.

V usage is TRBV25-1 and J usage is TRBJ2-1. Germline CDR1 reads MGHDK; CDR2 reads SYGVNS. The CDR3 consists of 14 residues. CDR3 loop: CASSGQDFYNEQFF. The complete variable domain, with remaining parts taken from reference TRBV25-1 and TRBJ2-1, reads EADIYQTPRYLVIGTGKKITLECSQTMGHDKMYWYQQDPGMELHLIHYSYGVNSTEKGDLSSESTVSRIRTEHFPLTLESARPSHTSQYLCASSGQDFYNEQFFGPGTRLTVL.

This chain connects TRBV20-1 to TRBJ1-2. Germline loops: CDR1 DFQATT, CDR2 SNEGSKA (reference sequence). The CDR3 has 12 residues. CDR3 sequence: CSATDPYYGYTF.

Here the CDR3 reads CASSLTPGPYEQYF. V is TRBV11-2 and J is TRBJ2-7; TCRdb designates TRBD1, a call that cannot be tested without DNA. The CDR3 has 14 residues. Germline V gives CDR1 SGHAT, CDR2 FQNNGV.

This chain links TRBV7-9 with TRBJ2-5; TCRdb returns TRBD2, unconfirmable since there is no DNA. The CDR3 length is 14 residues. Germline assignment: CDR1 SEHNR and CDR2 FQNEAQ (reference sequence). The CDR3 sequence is CASKLAGGQETQYF.